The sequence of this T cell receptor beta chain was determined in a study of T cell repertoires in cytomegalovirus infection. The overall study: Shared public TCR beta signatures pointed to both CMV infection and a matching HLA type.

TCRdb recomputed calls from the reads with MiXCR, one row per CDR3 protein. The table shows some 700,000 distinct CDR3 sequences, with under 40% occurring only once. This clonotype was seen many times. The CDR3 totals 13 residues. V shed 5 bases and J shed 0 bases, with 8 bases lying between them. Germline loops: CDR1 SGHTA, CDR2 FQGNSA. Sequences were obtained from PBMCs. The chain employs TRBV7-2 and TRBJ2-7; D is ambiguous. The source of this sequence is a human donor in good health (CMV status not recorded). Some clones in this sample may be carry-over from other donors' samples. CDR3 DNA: TGTGCCAGCAGCCAAGTTGGCTCCTACGAGCAGTACTTC. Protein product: CASSQVGSYEQYF.